This entry lists 29 T cell receptor beta chains sequenced from one sample in a study of OX40 agonist ivuxolimab in advanced cancers. Sequencing was performed with immunoSEQ multiplex PCR; in TCRdb, only in-frame clones are kept and a portion is missing. The sample lists roughly 70,000 clones; roughly 80% were seen once. Sequencing was performed on CD4+ or CD8+ T cells sorted from blood, taken in a trial of the OX40 agonist ivuxolimab. These receptors were collected from an adult with an advanced solid tumor such as melanoma, head and neck, liver or kidney cancer.

The chain combines TRBV2 with TRBJ2-7, with D unresolved. The CDR3 is 13 residues long. The V gene's germline CDR1 is SNHLY and CDR2 FYNNEI. Trimming cost V 4 bases and J 0 bases, with 7 bases left between them. The CDR3 DNA reads TGTGCCAGCAGTGGAGAATCCTCCTACGAGCAGTACGTC. Protein sequence: CASSGESSYEQYV.

Judged by abundance, this clone is medium-sized. The chain links TRBV2 to TRBJ1-3, with 10 bases lining up with TRBD1. The V gene end was trimmed by 6 bases and the J gene end by 2 bases; junction bases not matched to a gene: 4. This CDR3 comprises 15 residues. Germline V CDR1 and CDR2: SNHLY, FYNNEI. The CDR3 spells CASRRDRGPGNTIYF. For the CDR3, the DNA is TGTGCCAGCAGGCGGGACAGGGGCCCTGGAAACACCATATATTTT.

The chain carries TRBV1 and TRBJ2-1; whether TRBD2, the table's D call, matches the DNA was not checked. TRBV1 is deemed a pseudogene. This CDR3 region has 17 residues. In DNA, the CDR3 is TGCACCAGCAGCCAAGGGGGTACTAGCGGGAGTGAGGATGAGCAGTTCTTC. This sequence encodes CTSSQGGTSGSEDEQFF.

The chain combines TRBV19 with TRBJ2-1, with TRBD2 matching over 8 bases. J gave up 6 bases and V 10 bases, and 20 bases lay outside the gene matches. This CDR3 region has 17 residues. Germline CDR1 is LNHDA and CDR2 is SQIVND (reference sequence). The CDR3 loop reads CATTPGAGAGAFNEQFF. The CDR3, as DNA: TGTGCCACTACGCCGGGGGCGGGAGCGGGGGCATTCAATGAGCAGTTCTTC.

This chain connects TRBV9 to TRBJ2-2; TRBD1 might be the D (7 bases). V lost 3 bases, J lost 1 base, and 13 bases lay in between. The germline V gene encodes CDR1 SGDLS and CDR2 YYNGEE. The CDR3 runs 16 residues. CDR3 DNA sequence: TGTGCCAGCAGCGAGGGGGGACAGATGAACACCGGGGAGCTGTTTTTT. It is translated as CASSEGGQMNTGELFF. Full variable domain (missing parts from reference TRBV9 and TRBJ2-2): DSGVTQTPKHLITATGQRVTLRCSPRSGDLSVYWYQQSLDQGLQFLIQYYNGEERAKGNILERFSAQQFPDLHSELNLSSLELGDSALYFCASSEGGQMNTGELFFGEGSRLTVL.

This clone was recorded only once. This chain connects TRBV28 to TRBJ1-1; D not resolved. The germline V gene has CDR1 MDHEN and CDR2 SYDVKM. V shed 4 bases and J shed 3 bases, with 12 bases lying between them. There are 14 residues in the CDR3. CDR3 in amino acids: CASSSRGEYTEAFF. CDR3 bases: TGTGCCAGCAGTTCACGCGGGGAGTACACTGAAGCTTTCTTT.

The J gene is TRBJ2-7, the V gene TRBV19; D unresolved. Germline values: CDR1 LNHDA, CDR2 SQIVND (reference sequence). The CDR3 consists of 14 residues. The V end was cut by 5 bases, the J end by 3 bases, with 14 bases between. The CDR3 sequence: CASSPGEENYEQYF. The CDR3 DNA is TGTGCCAGTAGTCCTGGGGAAGAAAACTACGAGCAGTACTTC.

The chain links TRBV2 to TRBJ1-6; no firm D call. CDR3 length equals 15 residues. The ends were cut back, 2 bases at V and 9 bases at J, with 14 bases in the middle. Germline CDR1 and CDR2: SNHLY and FYNNEI. The CDR3 sequence: CASSERTTPASPLHF. The DNA of the CDR3 is TGTGCCAGCAGTGAACGGACCACTCCTGCTTCACCCCTCCACTTT.

J is TRBJ1-1 and V is TRBV7-3, with D unresolved. V gave up 5 bases and J gave up 1 base, with 8 bases separating them. This CDR3 contains 13 residues. Germline CDR1 is SGHTA and CDR2 is FQGTGA. CDR3 in DNA: TGTGCCAGCAGCCGAGAGACGAACACTGAAGCTTTCTTT. This gives the protein CASSRETNTEAFF.

This rearrangement joins TRBV7-2 to TRBJ2-5; tentative D call: TRBD1 (6 bases). CDR1 and CDR2 (germline): SGHTA, FQGNSA. Trimming shortened V by 3 bases and J by 2 bases, and 10 bases separated the two germline ends. The CDR3 consists of 14 residues. Written as DNA, the CDR3 is TGTGCCAGCAGCTTGCAGACAGGACAAGAGACCCAGTACTTC. Protein: CASSLQTGQETQYF. Full variable domain (missing parts from reference TRBV7-2 and TRBJ2-5): GAGVSQSPSNKVTEKGKDVELRCDPISGHTALYWYRQSLGQGLEFLIYFQGNSAPDKSGLPSDRFSAERTGGSVSTLTIQRTQQEDSAVYLCASSLQTGQETQYFGPGTRLLVL.

A single count supports this clone. V usage is TRBV9 and J usage is TRBJ1-3; perhaps TRBD1 as D (6 bases). The CDR3 totals 17 residues. V was shortened by 3 bases and J by 2 bases, with 18 bases between the two germline ends. From germline, CDR1 is SGDLS and CDR2 YYNGEE. In DNA form, the CDR3 reads TGTGCCAGCAGCGGATTGGGAGGGCAGGGGCCTGGAAACACCATATATTTT. Encoded protein: CASSGLGGQGPGNTIYF.

This chain connects TRBV7-9 to TRBJ2-3, with 7 bases matching TRBD1. Germline values: CDR1 SEHNR, CDR2 FQNEAQ (reference sequence). This CDR3 contains 16 residues. V shed 6 bases, J shed 4 bases, and the junction held 13 bases outside the gene matches. The CDR3 here is CASSRPGTALPDTQYF. The CDR3 DNA reads TGTGCCAGCAGTCGACCCGGGACAGCCTTGCCAGATACGCAGTATTTT.

This clone was detected a few times. This sequence joins TRBV12-5 and TRBJ1-5, with D unresolved. Trimming took off 1 base at V and 2 bases at J, with 6 bases between the two ends. From germline, CDR1 is LGHNT and CDR2 FRNRAP. CDR3 length: 14 residues. The CDR3 spells CASGLGAGNQPQHF. Here the CDR3 DNA reads TGTGCTAGTGGTTTGGGCGCGGGCAATCAGCCCCAGCATTTT. The full variable domain, rest sourced from reference TRBV12-5 and TRBJ1-5, is DARVTQTPRHKVTEMGQEVTMRCQPILGHNTVFWYRQTMMQGLELLAYFRNRAPLDDSGMPKDRFSAEMPDATLATLKIQPSEPRDSAVYFCASGLGAGNQPQHFGDGTRLSIL.

In this sample, this clone turned up a few times. Written as DNA, the CDR3 is TGTGCCAGTAGTAGGGGACAGGGGGCTTTTCAGCCCCAGCATTTT. Residues: CASSRGQGAFQPQHF. The genes are TRBV19 and TRBJ1-5; 12 bases are a match to TRBD1. Germline-derived CDR1 and CDR2 are LNHDA and SQIVND (reference sequence). V dropped 4 bases and J dropped 6; count of bases not matched to a gene: 4. This CDR3 is 15 amino acids long.

The chain employs TRBV28 and TRBJ1-5, with unresolved D. V gave up 6 bases and J gave up 4 bases, with 16 bases separating them. CDR3 length: 15 amino acids. Germline V gene sequence: CDR1 MDHEN, CDR2 SYDVKM. CDR3: CASSPRVLGNQPQHF. The DNA for the CDR3 is TGTGCCAGCAGCCCGAGGGTCCTGGGGAATCAGCCCCAGCATTTT.

The gene calls are TRBV7-2 and TRBJ1-5; D gene ambiguous. The CDR3 loop spans 18 amino acids. Trimming took 1 base from V and 3 from J, leaving 19 bases between them. Germline CDR1 reads SGHTA; CDR2 reads FQGNSA. The CDR3 DNA reads as TGTGCCAGCAGCTTAGATCGAACGAGAATGGGGTACAATCAGCCCCAGCATTTT. This encodes CASSLDRTRMGYNQPQHF.

J is TRBJ1-5 and V is TRBV6-1; D possibly corresponds to TRBD1 (5 bases). Germline V gives CDR1 MNHNS, CDR2 SASEGT. V shed 4 bases and J shed 4 bases, with 11 bases lying between them. CDR3 length: 14 residues. Here the CDR3 reads CASSVLRGNQPQHF. The CDR3 nucleotides are TGTGCCAGCAGTGTGTTGAGGGGAAATCAGCCCCAGCATTTT.

V gene TRBV2 combines with J gene TRBJ2-2; D not resolved. Deletions cut 5 bases from V and 1 base from J, with 5 bases between. The CDR3 runs 13 residues. In germline, CDR1 is SNHLY, CDR2 FYNNEI. CDR3 region: CASSYRNTGELFF. The CDR3, as DNA: TGTGCCAGCAGTTACAGGAACACCGGGGAGCTGTTTTTT.

The chain joins TRBV5-6 to TRBJ1-3; possible D gene TRBD1, 6 bases. The length of the CDR3 is 15 residues. Germline-derived CDR1 and CDR2 are SGHDT and YYEEEE. V lost 4 bases and J 7 bases, leaving 18 bases between the germline ends. This CDR3 is CASSTLDGGGNTIYF. The CDR3, as DNA: TGTGCCAGCAGCACACTGGACGGAGGGGGGAACACCATATATTTT.

The chain recombines TRBV27 with TRBJ1-2, with TRBD1 identical over 7 bases. This CDR3 has 14 amino acids. V dropped 5 bases and J dropped 5; count of bases not matched to a gene: 8. Per germline, CDR1 MNHEY and CDR2 SMNVEV (reference sequence). The CDR3: CASSPSGGAYGYTF. DNA of the CDR3: TGTGCCAGCAGTCCCTCAGGGGGGGCTTATGGCTACACCTTC.

V is TRBV7-6 and J is TRBJ1-6; D is ambiguous. V was trimmed by 2 bases and J by 14 bases, leaving 7 bases between them. Germline CDR1 reads SGHVS; CDR2 reads FNYEAQ. The CDR3 is made up of 11 amino acids. CDR3 region: CASSLKDSLHF. The CDR3 coding sequence is TGTGCCAGCAGCTTAAAGGATTCCCTCCACTTT.

The genes are TRBV28 and TRBJ2-7; 7 bases map to TRBD1. Germline lookup yields CDR1 MDHEN and CDR2 SYDVKM. V shed 4 bases, J shed 2 bases, and the junction held 17 bases outside the gene matches. This CDR3 is 18 amino acids long. DNA of the CDR3: TGTGCCAGCAGTTCCCGAGGATCGTGGGACAGCCGGGCCTACGAGCAGTACTTC. Protein: CASSSRGSWDSRAYEQYF.

The chain recombines TRBV6-5 with TRBJ1-1; D gene uncertain. The V end was cut by 3 bases, the J end by 1 base, with 9 bases between. Germline V lookup: CDR1 MNHEY, CDR2 SVGAGI. The CDR3 contains 14 residues. CDR3 DNA sequence: TGTGCCAGCAGTTATTTGACCTGGAACACTGAAGCTTTCTTT. Translation gives CASSYLTWNTEAFF.

The V gene is TRBV13, the J gene TRBJ2-7; 13 bases are shared with TRBD2. The CDR3 length is 16 residues. The germline V gene has CDR1 PRHDT and CDR2 FYEKMQ (reference sequence). Trimming at V came to 4 bases and at J to 2 bases, leaving 5 bases not matched to a gene. The CDR3 sequence is CASSSEGLAGPYEQYF. The CDR3 DNA follows: TGTGCCAGCAGCTCCGAGGGACTAGCGGGACCCTACGAGCAGTACTTC.

The V gene is TRBV7-8, the J gene TRBJ2-1; D is perhaps TRBD1 (6 bases). The germline gives CDR1 SGHVS, CDR2 FQNEAQ. Trimming left V 3 bases short and J 4 bases short, with 13 bases between. The CDR3 is 15 amino acids. The DNA of the CDR3 is TGTGCCAGCAGCTTCAGGGATACAGGGTACAATGAGCAGTTCTTC. It yields the protein CASSFRDTGYNEQFF. Drawing the rest from reference TRBV7-8 and TRBJ2-1, the complete variable domain is GAGVSQSPRYKVAKRGQDVALRCDPISGHVSLFWYQQALGQGPEFLTYFQNEAQLDKSGLPSDRFFAERPEGSVSTLKIQRTQQEDSAVYLCASSFRDTGYNEQFFGPGTRLTVL.

This clone is classed as medium-sized. The chain is built from TRBV15 and TRBJ2-2; 7 bases are a match to TRBD1. V lost 0 bases, J lost 2 bases, and 6 bases stayed unmatched. Germline-derived CDR1 and CDR2 are LNHNV and YYDKDF (reference sequence). This CDR3 has 17 residues. As DNA, the CDR3 is TGTGCCACCAGCAGAGAAATCGGGACAGCCAACACCGGGGAGCTGTTTTTT. The encoded protein is CATSREIGTANTGELFF.

This clone was seen only once. The chain is built from TRBV28 and TRBJ2-7; TRBD1 matches 7 bases. J lost 3 bases, V lost 5 bases, and 10 bases had no gene match. Looked up from germline, CDR1 is MDHEN and CDR2 is SYDVKM. This CDR3 contains 15 residues. The CDR3 reads CASSGTTGRYYEQYF. CDR3 bases: TGTGCCAGCAGTGGCACGACAGGGCGATACTACGAGCAGTACTTC.

CDR3 amino acids: CASSLDGQGEAYGYTF. In DNA, the CDR3 is TGCGCCAGCAGCTTGGATGGGCAGGGAGAGGCCTATGGCTACACCTTC. This chain links TRBV5-1 with TRBJ1-2, with D possibly being TRBD1 (5 bases). CDR1 is SGHRS, CDR2 YFSETQ, per germline. The CDR3 is made up of 16 amino acids. With 0 bases removed from V and 4 bases from J, the gap between germline ends came to 16 bases.

CDR3 residues: CASSPPIAPGGGIQYF. Written as DNA, the CDR3 is TGTGCCAGCTCACCACCGATTGCGCCCGGGGGCGGCATTCAGTACTTC. This chain uses TRBV18 with TRBJ2-4; either TRBD1 or TRBD2 may fit D (6 bases each). The V gene lost 0 bases and the J gene lost 9 bases, with 18 bases spanning the gap. This CDR3 is 16 amino acids long. The germline CDR1 and CDR2 sequences are KGHSH and LQKENI.